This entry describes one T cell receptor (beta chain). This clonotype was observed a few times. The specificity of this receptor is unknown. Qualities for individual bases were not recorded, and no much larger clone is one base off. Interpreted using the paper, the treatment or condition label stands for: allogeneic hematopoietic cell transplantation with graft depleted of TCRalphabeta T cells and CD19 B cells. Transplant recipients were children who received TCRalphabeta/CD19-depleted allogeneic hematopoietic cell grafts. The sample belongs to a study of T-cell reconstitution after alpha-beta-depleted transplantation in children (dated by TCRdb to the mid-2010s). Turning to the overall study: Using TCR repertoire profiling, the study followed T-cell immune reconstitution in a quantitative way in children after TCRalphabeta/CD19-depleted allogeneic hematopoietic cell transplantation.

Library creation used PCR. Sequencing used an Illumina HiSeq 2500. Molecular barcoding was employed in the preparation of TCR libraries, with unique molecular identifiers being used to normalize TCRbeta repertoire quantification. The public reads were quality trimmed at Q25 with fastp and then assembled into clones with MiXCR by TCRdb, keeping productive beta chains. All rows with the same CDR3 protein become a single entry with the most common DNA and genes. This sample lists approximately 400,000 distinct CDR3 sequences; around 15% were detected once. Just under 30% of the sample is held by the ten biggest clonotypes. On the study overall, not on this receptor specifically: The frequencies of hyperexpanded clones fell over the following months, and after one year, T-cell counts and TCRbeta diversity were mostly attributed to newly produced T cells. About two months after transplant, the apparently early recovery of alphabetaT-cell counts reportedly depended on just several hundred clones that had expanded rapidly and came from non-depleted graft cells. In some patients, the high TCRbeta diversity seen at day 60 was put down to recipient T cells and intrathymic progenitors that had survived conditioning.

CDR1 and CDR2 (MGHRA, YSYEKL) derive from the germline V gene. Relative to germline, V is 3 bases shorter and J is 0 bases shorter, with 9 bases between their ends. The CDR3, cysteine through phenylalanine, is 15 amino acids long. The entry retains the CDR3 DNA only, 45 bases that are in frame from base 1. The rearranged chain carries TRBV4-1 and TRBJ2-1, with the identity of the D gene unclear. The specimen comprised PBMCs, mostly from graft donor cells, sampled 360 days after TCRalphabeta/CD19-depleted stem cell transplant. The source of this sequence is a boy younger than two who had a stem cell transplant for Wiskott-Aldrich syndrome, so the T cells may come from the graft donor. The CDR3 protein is CASSHEWGSYNEQFF. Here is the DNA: TGCGCCAGCAGCCATGAATGGGGCTCCTACAATGAGCAGTTCTTC.